This T cell receptor beta chain was sequenced during a study of T cell responses to AZD1222 COVID-19 vaccine. The repertoire was sequenced with immunoSEQ multiplex PCR; TCRdb's copy has only in-frame clones and lacks some. The top ten hold around a tenth of the sample, which has about 130,000 clones, roughly nine tenths seen once. Only one count was recorded for this clone. The J segment lost 6 bases and the V segment lost 3 bases, leaving 7 bases of the junction unmatched. The CDR3 runs to 16 residues. Germline V lookup: CDR1 KGHDR, CDR2 SFDVKD. The receptor was isolated from an adult who received the AZD1222 COVID-19 vaccine. Material: peripheral blood, obtained 28 days after the second AZD1222 dose. This chain connects TRBV24-1 to TRBJ2-3; 11 nucleotides match TRBD2. The DNA for the CDR3 is TGTGCCACCAGTGATCCCGGGACTAGCGGTGGTGATACGCAGTATTTT. It translates to CATSDPGTSGGDTQYF.